What follows is one T cell receptor beta chain and its context. Here immunoSEQ multiplex PCR was the method, and the copy in TCRdb shows in-frame clones only, minus some. This repertoire shows about 210,000 clones, more than 75% found once; its top ten account for around 12%. The data belong to a study of blood T cell repertoires in COVID-19. Study in general: Samples taken during acute and convalescent COVID-19 were collected in the United States, Italy and Spain.

From germline, CDR1 is SNHLY and CDR2 FYNNEI. The CDR3 totals 13 residues. The ends were cut back, 7 bases at V and 1 base at J, with 11 bases in the middle. This clonotype originated in a woman aged 35 to 49 with acute or convalescent COVID-19. Sequencing was carried out using peripheral blood. The gene calls are TRBV2 and TRBJ2-7; D is possibly TRBD2 (5 bases). The CDR3 sequence: CASNGVGSYEQYF. The CDR3 DNA is TGTGCCAGCAACGGGGTTGGGTCCTACGAGCAGTACTTC. The full variable domain, in which reference TRBV2 and TRBJ2-7 provide the parts outside the CDR3, is EPEVTQTPSHQVTQMGQEVILRCVPISNHLYFYWYRQILGQKVEFLVSFYNNEISEKSEIFDDQFSVERPDGSNFTLKIRSTKLEDSAMYFCASNGVGSYEQYFGPGTRLTVT.